These 28 T cell receptor beta chains share one sample of origin, sequenced in a study of blood T cell repertoires in COVID-19. This table comes from immunoSEQ multiplex PCR, and its TCRdb copy is limited to in-frame clones, with some not included. The sample holds roughly 380,000 clones; more than 70% are singletons and the top ten take about 1.5%. The sequencing input was PBMCs or T cells enriched from blood (not recorded which). The receptors were sampled from a man aged 25 to 40 who had recovered from COVID-19.

This chain connects TRBV18 to TRBJ2-3, with TRBD1 as a possible D gene (6 bases). V lost 6 bases and J 1 base, leaving 14 bases between the germline ends. Germline values: CDR1 KGHSH, CDR2 LQKENI. The length of the CDR3 is 15 residues. CDR3 DNA sequence: TGTGCCAGCTCCCACAGGGATGTGGGCACAGATACGCAGTATTTT. Translation: CASSHRDVGTDTQYF.

This clone has just one count. A read error may account for a junction end that differs from germline. The J gene is TRBJ2-1, the V gene TRBV4-1; 8 nucleotides line up with TRBD1. Germline CDR1 MGHRA, CDR2 YSYEKL. The CDR3 is 13 amino acids. As DNA, the CDR3 is TGCGCCAGCAGCCAAGACCGGGACAGGCTGCAAATCTTC. Residues: CASSQDRDRLQIF.

The V gene is TRBV5-4, the J gene TRBJ1-5; D may be TRBD1 (5 bases). CDR1 is SGHNT, CDR2 YYREEE, per germline (reference sequence). The CDR3 loop spans 16 amino acids. V was cut by 2 bases and J by 0 bases, with 12 bases left in between. DNA of the CDR3: TGTGCCAGCAGCTTTGGAGGGACCTATAGCAATCAGCCCCAGCATTTT. This codes for CASSFGGTYSNQPQHF.

The V and J genes are TRBV10-1 and TRBJ2-3; possible D gene TRBD2, 5 bases. This CDR3 comprises 14 residues. V lost 4 bases, J lost 0 bases, and 8 bases lay in between. Germline V gives CDR1 WNHNN, CDR2 SYGVQD (reference sequence). The CDR3 nucleotides are TGCGCCAGCAGTGGACGGAGGAGCACAGATACGCAGTATTTT. It yields the protein CASSGRRSTDTQYF.

V usage is TRBV29-1 and J usage is TRBJ2-5; D is perhaps TRBD2 (5 bases). The length of the CDR3 is 14 residues. Trimming left V 6 bases short and J 4 bases short, with 18 bases between. From germline, CDR1 is SQVTM and CDR2 ANQGSEA. CDR3 region: CSVLEIGRAETQYF. Written as DNA, the CDR3 is TGCAGCGTCCTCGAGATAGGGAGAGCAGAGACCCAGTACTTC.

The chain is built from TRBV30 and TRBJ1-5; 7 bases map to TRBD1. CDR1 is GTSNPN, CDR2 SVGIG, per germline (reference sequence). This CDR3 contains 14 residues. V lost 1 base to trimming and J lost 0 bases; unmatched junction nucleotides: 0. The CDR3 reads CAWSEGASNQPQHF. The CDR3 nucleotides read TGTGCCTGGAGTGAGGGGGCTAGCAATCAGCCCCAGCATTTT.

The V and J genes are TRBV27 and TRBJ2-1; TRBD1 matches 10 bases. From germline, CDR1 is MNHEY and CDR2 SMNVEV (reference sequence). The length of the CDR3 is 15 residues. V lost 6 bases to trimming and J lost 4 bases; unmatched junction nucleotides: 6. As DNA, the CDR3 is TGTGCCAGCAGCTTGGGGACAGGGGCATACAATGAGCAGTTCTTC. Its protein product is CASSLGTGAYNEQFF.

V is TRBV10-3 and J is TRBJ1-6, with TRBD1 matching 7 bases. V trimming: 4 bases; J trimming: 7 bases; junction bases outside the gene matches: 4. The germline gives CDR1 ENHRY, CDR2 SYGVKD. This CDR3 has 14 residues. CDR3 in amino acids: CAISVDRVNSPLHF. CDR3 DNA sequence: TGTGCCATCAGTGTTGACAGGGTCAATTCACCCCTCCACTTT.

The chain couples TRBV6-5 to TRBJ1-6; TRBD1 agrees at 10 bases. Trimming cost V 11 bases and J 10 bases; bases outside gene matches: 11. The CDR3 sequence is 14 residues long. Germline V gene lookup returns CDR1 MNHEY and CDR2 SVGAGI. CDR3 region: CASGTGAPGSPLHF. The CDR3 DNA reads TGTGCCTCAGGGACAGGGGCCCCGGGGTCACCCCTCCACTTT.

This clone was counted a single time. This chain links TRBV18 with TRBJ1-2; D possibly corresponds to TRBD1 (5 bases). The length of the CDR3 is 16 residues. Germline CDR1 KGHSH, CDR2 LQKENI. V was shortened by 6 bases and J by 4 bases, with 21 bases between the two germline ends. The CDR3 sequence: CASSERDPQLFYGYTF. In nucleotides, the CDR3 is TGTGCCAGCTCTGAGCGGGACCCGCAGCTGTTCTATGGCTACACCTTC. The full variable domain, its missing parts supplied by reference TRBV18 and TRBJ1-2, is NAGVMQNPRHLVRRRGQEARLRCSPMKGHSHVYWYRQLPEEGLKFMVYLQKENIIDESGMPKERFSAEFPKEGPSILRIQQVVRGDSAAYFCASSERDPQLFYGYTFGSGTRLTVV.

This chain links TRBV30 with TRBJ1-1, with D possibly TRBD1 on 6 matching bases. The CDR3 is 13 amino acids. In germline, CDR1 is GTSNPN, CDR2 SVGIG (reference sequence). Trimming removed 5 bases at V and 0 bases at J, with 10 bases between. CDR3 in amino acids: CAWGRTVNTEAFF. CDR3 DNA sequence: TGTGCCTGGGGTAGGACAGTGAACACTGAAGCTTTCTTT.

This clone has just one count. This chain links TRBV9 with TRBJ1-1; 8 positions agree with TRBD1. V was pared by 5 bases and J by 3 bases, with 9 bases of the junction left unmatched. The CDR3 covers 15 residues. CDR1 is SGDLS and CDR2 is YYNGEE in the germline V gene. The CDR3 loop is CASSPDNRGDTEAFF. In DNA, the CDR3 is TGTGCCAGCAGTCCCGATAACAGGGGGGACACTGAAGCTTTCTTT.

This clone was recorded a few times. The CDR3 reads CASTPGYSYYGYTF. The CDR3 DNA follows: TGTGCCAGCACCCCGGGATACTCCTATTATGGCTACACCTTC. V is TRBV3-1 (or the pseudogene TRBV3-2) and J is TRBJ1-2; D remains ambiguous. This CDR3 is built from 14 residues. The germline V gene has CDR1 LGHDT and CDR2 YNNKEL (reference sequence). V dropped 7 bases and J dropped 5 bases, with 17 bases sitting between them.

The CDR3: CASSIAEGYGYTF. CDR3 DNA: TGTGCCAGTAGTATAGCGGAGGGGTATGGCTACACCTTC. The genes are TRBV19 and TRBJ1-2, with a tentative D call TRBD1 (5 bases). V was shortened by 1 base and J by 5 bases, with 8 bases between the two germline ends. CDR3 length: 13 amino acids. The V gene's germline CDR1 is LNHDA and CDR2 SQIVND (reference sequence).

This chain joins TRBV29-1 and TRBJ2-7; TRBD1 is a possible D gene (5 bases). CDR3 length equals 14 residues. Trimming took 0 bases from V and 5 from J, leaving 14 bases between them. Germline CDR1 SQVTM, CDR2 ANQGSEA. CDR3 sequence: CSVEDLDSTHEQYF. The CDR3 DNA follows: TGCAGCGTTGAAGATCTTGACAGTACCCACGAGCAGTACTTC.

The CDR3 protein is CASSERGTNYGYTF. DNA for the CDR3: TGCGCCAGCAGTGAAAGGGGGACTAACTATGGCTACACCTTC. The chain has TRBV10-2 and TRBJ1-2, with D perhaps matching TRBD1 (6 bases). The V end was cut by 3 bases, the J end by 0 bases, with 8 bases between. In germline, CDR1 is WSHSY, CDR2 SAAADI. There are 14 residues in the CDR3.

The chain uses TRBV6-5 and TRBJ1-5; D is unresolved. CDR1 and CDR2 (germline): MNHEY, SVGAGI. V gave up 8 bases and J gave up 2 bases, with 16 bases separating them. The CDR3 length is 15 residues. The chain's CDR3 is CASLMGRLGNQPQHF. The CDR3 DNA follows: TGTGCCAGCCTCATGGGGAGGTTGGGCAATCAGCCCCAGCATTTT.

The V and J genes are TRBV5-8 and TRBJ1-2; D may be TRBD1 (5 bases). Germline values: CDR1 SGHTS, CDR2 YDEGEE. V was pared by 2 bases and J by 4 bases, with 15 bases between. The CDR3 length is 15 residues. The CDR3 DNA sequence: TGTGCCAGCAGCTTAGGGGCCGCCGGCGTCTATGGCTACACCTTC. Protein: CASSLGAAGVYGYTF.

This clone was detected only once. The DNA for the CDR3 is TGTGCCTGGAGCAGGGGGCAGGGCACTGAAGCTTTCTTT. Protein product: CAWSRGQGTEAFF. V is TRBV30 and J is TRBJ1-1; TRBD1 matches 8 bases. CDR3 length: 13 residues. Germline CDR1 reads GTSNPN; CDR2 reads SVGIG (reference sequence). The ends lost 3 bases at V and 4 bases at J; junction bases unmatched: 4.

The V call is TRBV19, the J call TRBJ2-6; D uncertain. Germline CDR1 LNHDA, CDR2 SQIVND (reference sequence). V was clipped by 5 bases and J by 1 base, with 12 bases between them. CDR3 size: 16 residues. The chain's CDR3 is CASSVYWASGANVLTF. Written as DNA, the CDR3 is TGTGCCAGTAGTGTATATTGGGCGTCTGGGGCCAACGTCCTGACTTTC.

This sequence joins TRBV6-5 and TRBJ2-7, with D perhaps TRBD2 (5 bases). The CDR3 runs to 14 residues. Germline assignment: CDR1 MNHEY and CDR2 SVGAGI. The V end lost 6 bases, the J end lost 3 bases, and 15 bases lay between the germline ends. CDR3 residues: CASRTRGSGYEQYF. The CDR3 bases are TGTGCCAGCAGAACCCGAGGAAGCGGCTACGAGCAGTACTTC.

This chain joins TRBV18 and TRBJ1-1; the D gene is possibly TRBD1 (5 bases). Between the trimmed V and J ends, which lost 0 bases and 3 bases, there was a span of 11 bases. The V gene's germline CDR1 is KGHSH and CDR2 LQKENI. CDR3 length: 15 residues. The CDR3 DNA reads TGTGCCAGCTCACCACCCAATACAGGCCACACTGAAGCTTTCTTT. Protein sequence: CASSPPNTGHTEAFF.

The chain joins TRBV5-1 to TRBJ1-2; TRBD1 might be the D (6 bases). The CDR3 consists of 17 residues. Germline V gene data show CDR1 as SGHRS and CDR2 as YFSETQ. V was clipped by 2 bases and J by 2 bases, with 19 bases between them. This chain's CDR3 is CASSFLPRQDGNYGYTF. The CDR3 DNA reads TGCGCCAGCAGCTTCCTTCCAAGACAGGATGGAAACTATGGCTACACCTTC.

The chain is built from TRBV6-9 and TRBJ2-2; TRBD2 might be the D (6 bases). With 2 bases removed from V and 1 base from J, the gap between germline ends came to 8 bases. Germline V gene lookup returns CDR1 MNHGY and CDR2 SVAAGI. The CDR3 loop spans 15 amino acids. The CDR3 DNA is TGTGCCAGCAGTTATATGCGGGGGAACACCGGGGAGCTGTTTTTT. Amino acids: CASSYMRGNTGELFF.

The rearrangement joins TRBV20-1 to TRBJ2-7; 7 bases align to TRBD1. The germline gives CDR1 DFQATT, CDR2 SNEGSKA (reference sequence). Germline trimming cut 6 bases from V and 6 bases from J; bases unmatched to any gene: 5. This CDR3 has 11 residues. CDR3 sequence (DNA): TGCAGTGCAAACAGGGGTTCCGAGCAGTACTTC. This gives the protein CSANRGSEQYF.

J is TRBJ2-1 and V is TRBV10-3; 11 positions match TRBD2. The CDR3 covers 19 residues. Germline V gene data show CDR1 as ENHRY and CDR2 as SYGVKD. Germline trimming cut 0 bases from V and 0 bases from J; bases unmatched to any gene: 7. CDR3 amino acids: CAISESLAGGPSSYNEQFF. DNA of the CDR3: TGTGCCATCAGTGAGTCTCTAGCGGGGGGCCCAAGCTCCTACAATGAGCAGTTCTTC.

The chain is built from TRBV6-5 and TRBJ1-6, with a possible D match to TRBD1 (6 bases). The CDR3 totals 11 residues. CDR1 is MNHEY, CDR2 SVGAGI, per germline. V was shortened by 11 bases and J by 10 bases, with 12 bases between the two germline ends. This CDR3 is CAVGQGSPLHF. CDR3 bases: TGTGCCGTGGGGCAGGGGTCACCCCTCCACTTT.

The chain has TRBV15 and TRBJ2-3; 8 positions agree with TRBD2. Germline loops: CDR1 LNHNV, CDR2 YYDKDF (reference sequence). V gave up 4 bases and J gave up 4 bases; unmatched junction bases: 4. The CDR3 is 14 residues long. The DNA of the CDR3 is TGTGCCACCAGCAAACGGGGGGGCGCAGATACGCAGTATTTT. Translating it yields CATSKRGGADTQYF.